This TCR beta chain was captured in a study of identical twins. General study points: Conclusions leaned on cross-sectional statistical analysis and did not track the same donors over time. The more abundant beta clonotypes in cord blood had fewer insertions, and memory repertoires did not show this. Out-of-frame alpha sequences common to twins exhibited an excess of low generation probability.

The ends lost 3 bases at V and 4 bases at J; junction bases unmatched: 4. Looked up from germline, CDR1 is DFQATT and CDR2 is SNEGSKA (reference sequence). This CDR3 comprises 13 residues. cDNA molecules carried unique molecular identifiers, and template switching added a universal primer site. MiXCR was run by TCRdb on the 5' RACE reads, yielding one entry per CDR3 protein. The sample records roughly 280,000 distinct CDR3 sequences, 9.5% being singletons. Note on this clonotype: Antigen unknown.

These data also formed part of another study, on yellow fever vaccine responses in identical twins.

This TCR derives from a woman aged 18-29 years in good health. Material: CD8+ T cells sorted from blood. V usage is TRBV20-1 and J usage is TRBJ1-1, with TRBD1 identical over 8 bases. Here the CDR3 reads CSARTGVSTEAFF. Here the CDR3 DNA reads TGCAGTGCTAGGACAGGGGTCAGCACTGAAGCTTTCTTT.